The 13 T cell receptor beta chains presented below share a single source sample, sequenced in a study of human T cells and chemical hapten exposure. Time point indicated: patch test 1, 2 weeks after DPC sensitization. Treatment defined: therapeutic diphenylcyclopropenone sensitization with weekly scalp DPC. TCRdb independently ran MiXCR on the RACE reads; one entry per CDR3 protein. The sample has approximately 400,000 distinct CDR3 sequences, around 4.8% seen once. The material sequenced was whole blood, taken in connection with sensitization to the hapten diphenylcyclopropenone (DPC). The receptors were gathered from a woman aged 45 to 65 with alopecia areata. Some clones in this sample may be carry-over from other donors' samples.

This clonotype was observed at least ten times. CDR3 residues: CASSPSGAAQYF. CDR3 DNA: TGTGCCAGCAGCCCCAGCGGGGCGGCCCAGTACTTC. The chain couples TRBV6-5 to TRBJ2-5; 7 positions match TRBD2. This CDR3 is 12 amino acids long. The germline V gene has CDR1 MNHEY and CDR2 SVGAGI. V gave up 6 bases and J gave up 9 bases; unmatched junction bases: 7.

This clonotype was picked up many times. The CDR3 DNA reads TGCAGTGCCCCCGGACAGGGGTACTACAATGAGCAGTTCTTC. Amino acid sequence: CSAPGQGYYNEQFF. This sequence joins TRBV20-1 and TRBJ2-1; 9 bases line up with TRBD1. The CDR3 is 14 residues long. Germline values: CDR1 DFQATT, CDR2 SNEGSKA (reference sequence). Trimming took 6 bases from V and 3 from J; bases not matched to a gene: 6.

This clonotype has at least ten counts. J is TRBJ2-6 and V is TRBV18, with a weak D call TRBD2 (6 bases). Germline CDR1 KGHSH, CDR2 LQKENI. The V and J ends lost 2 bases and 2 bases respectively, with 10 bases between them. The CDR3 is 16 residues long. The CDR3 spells CASSPGPGAGANVLTF. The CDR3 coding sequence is TGTGCCAGCTCACCAGGTCCGGGAGCTGGGGCCAACGTCCTGACTTTC.

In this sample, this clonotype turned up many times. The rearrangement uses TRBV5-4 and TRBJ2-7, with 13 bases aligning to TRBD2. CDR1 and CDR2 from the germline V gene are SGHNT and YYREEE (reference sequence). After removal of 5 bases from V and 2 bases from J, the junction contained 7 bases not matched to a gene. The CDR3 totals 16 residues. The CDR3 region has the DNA TGTGCCAGCAGTCCTCCCGGGACTAGCGGGACCTACGAGCAGTACTTC. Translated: CASSPPGTSGTYEQYF.

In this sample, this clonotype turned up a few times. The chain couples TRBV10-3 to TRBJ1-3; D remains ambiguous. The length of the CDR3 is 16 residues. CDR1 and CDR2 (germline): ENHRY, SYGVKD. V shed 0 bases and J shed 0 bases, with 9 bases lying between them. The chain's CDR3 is CAISESSLASGNTIYF. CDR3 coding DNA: TGTGCCATCAGTGAGTCTAGCTTAGCCTCTGGAAACACCATATATTTT.

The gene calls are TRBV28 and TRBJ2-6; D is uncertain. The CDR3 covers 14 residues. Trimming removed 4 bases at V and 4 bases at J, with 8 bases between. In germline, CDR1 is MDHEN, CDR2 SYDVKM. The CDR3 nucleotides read TGTGCCAGCAGTTCTTCTGCCGGGGCCAACGTCCTGACTTTC. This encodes CASSSSAGANVLTF.

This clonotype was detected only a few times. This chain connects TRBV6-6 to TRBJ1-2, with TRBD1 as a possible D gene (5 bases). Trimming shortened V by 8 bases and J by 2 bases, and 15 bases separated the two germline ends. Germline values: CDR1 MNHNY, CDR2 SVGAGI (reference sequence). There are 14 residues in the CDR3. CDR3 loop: CASEDLDSNYGYTF. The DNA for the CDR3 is TGTGCCAGCGAGGACCTAGACAGCAACTATGGCTACACCTTC.

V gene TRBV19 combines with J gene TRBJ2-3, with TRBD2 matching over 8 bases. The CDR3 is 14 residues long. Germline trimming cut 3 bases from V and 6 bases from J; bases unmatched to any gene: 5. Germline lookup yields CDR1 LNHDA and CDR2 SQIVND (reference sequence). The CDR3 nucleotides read TGTGCCAGTAGTATGATCGCGGGAGGCGATACGCAGTATTTT. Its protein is CASSMIAGGDTQYF. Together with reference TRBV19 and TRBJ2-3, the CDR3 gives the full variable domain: DGGITQSPKYLFRKEGQNVTLSCEQNLNHDAMYWYRQDPGQGLRLIYYSQIVNDFQKGDIAEGYSVSREKKESFPLTVTSAQKNPTAFYLCASSMIAGGDTQYFGPGTRLTVL.

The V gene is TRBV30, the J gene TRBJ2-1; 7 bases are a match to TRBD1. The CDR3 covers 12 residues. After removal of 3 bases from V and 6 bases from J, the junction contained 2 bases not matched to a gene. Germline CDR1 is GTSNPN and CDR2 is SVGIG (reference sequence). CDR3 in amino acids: CAWRGTANEQFF. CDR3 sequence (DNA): TGTGCCTGGAGGGGGACAGCCAATGAGCAGTTCTTC.

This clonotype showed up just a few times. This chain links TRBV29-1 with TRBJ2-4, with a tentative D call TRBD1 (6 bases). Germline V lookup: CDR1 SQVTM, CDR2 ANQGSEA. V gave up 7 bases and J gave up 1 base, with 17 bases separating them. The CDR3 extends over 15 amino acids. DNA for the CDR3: TGCAGCGCCGAGGGGGACATCCGGGCCAAAAACATTCAGTACTTC. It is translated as CSAEGDIRAKNIQYF.

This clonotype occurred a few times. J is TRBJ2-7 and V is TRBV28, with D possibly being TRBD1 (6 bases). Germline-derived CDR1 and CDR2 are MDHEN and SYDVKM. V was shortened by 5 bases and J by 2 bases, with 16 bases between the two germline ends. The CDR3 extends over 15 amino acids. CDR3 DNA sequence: TGTGCCAGCAGTGCCGGGACAAGACTTACCTACGAGCAGTACTTC. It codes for CASSAGTRLTYEQYF.

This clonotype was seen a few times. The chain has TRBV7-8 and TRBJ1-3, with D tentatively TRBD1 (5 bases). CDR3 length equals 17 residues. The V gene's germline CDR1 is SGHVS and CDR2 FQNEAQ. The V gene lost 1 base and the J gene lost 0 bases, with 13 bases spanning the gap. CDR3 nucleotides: TGTGCCAGCAGCTTAGATGGTGGGGCGGACTCTGGAAACACCATATATTTT. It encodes CASSLDGGADSGNTIYF.

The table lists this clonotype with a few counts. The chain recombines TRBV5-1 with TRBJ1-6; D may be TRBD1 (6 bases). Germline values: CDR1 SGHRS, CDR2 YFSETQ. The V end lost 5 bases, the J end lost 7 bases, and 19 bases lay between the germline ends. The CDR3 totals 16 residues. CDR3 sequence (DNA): TGCGCCAGCAGTCGTGAACAGGGCTCCGGGAATTCACCCCTCCACTTT. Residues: CASSREQGSGNSPLHF.